Presented here are 32 T cell receptor beta chains from one specimen sequenced in a study of PD-L1 blockade in urothelial cancer. Only in-frame clones appear in the TCRdb table, and some are missing; sequencing was by immunoSEQ multiplex PCR. In the table there are around 100,000 clones, about 91% of which are singletons. Sequencing was performed on PBMCs, taken around atezolizumab (anti-PD-L1) treatment. Receptor source: a woman of 80 years or more with urothelial cancer.

This chain links TRBV6-1 with TRBJ2-2, with D unclear. The CDR3 runs to 14 residues. Germline values: CDR1 MNHNS, CDR2 SASEGT. V lost 4 bases and J 1 base, leaving 7 bases between the germline ends. The CDR3 bases are TGTGCCAGCAGTGGATACAGGAACACCGGGGAGCTGTTTTTT. Protein product: CASSGYRNTGELFF.

The chain couples TRBV9 to TRBJ2-3, with D possibly being TRBD2 (6 bases). In germline, CDR1 is SGDLS, CDR2 YYNGEE. The CDR3 runs to 17 residues. V was cut by 0 bases and J by 6 bases, with 20 bases left in between. The CDR3, as DNA: TGTGCCAGCAGCGTAGGTCCAGGTAGCGGCCCGCAGGATACGCAGTATTTT. Translation: CASSVGPGSGPQDTQYF. The complete variable domain, with remaining parts taken from reference TRBV9 and TRBJ2-3, reads DSGVTQTPKHLITATGQRVTLRCSPRSGDLSVYWYQQSLDQGLQFLIQYYNGEERAKGNILERFSAQQFPDLHSELNLSSLELGDSALYFCASSVGPGSGPQDTQYFGPGTRLTVL.

This chain links TRBV7-2 with TRBJ1-5; 9 nucleotides match TRBD1. Trimming at V came to 5 bases and at J to 6 bases, leaving 5 bases not matched to a gene. The germline V gene encodes CDR1 SGHTA and CDR2 FQGNSA. This CDR3 has 14 residues. CDR3 nucleotides: TGTGCCAGCAGCCGGGGACAGGGTGGTCAGCCCCAGCATTTT. Its translation: CASSRGQGGQPQHF. Looking up the rest from reference TRBV7-2 and TRBJ1-5 gives the full variable domain: GAGVSQSPSNKVTEKGKDVELRCDPISGHTALYWYRQSLGQGLEFLIYFQGNSAPDKSGLPSDRFSAERTGGSVSTLTIQRTQQEDSAVYLCASSRGQGGQPQHFGDGTRLSIL.

The rearrangement links TRBV27 to TRBJ2-7; tentatively, D is TRBD2 (6 bases). The CDR3 runs to 16 residues. Germline CDR1 is MNHEY and CDR2 is SMNVEV (reference sequence). The V gene lost 3 bases and the J gene lost 2 bases, with 17 bases spanning the gap. CDR3: CASSFSTGTGTYEQYF. Written as DNA, the CDR3 is TGTGCCAGCAGTTTCTCAACCGGGACTGGGACCTACGAGCAGTACTTC.

V gene TRBV19 combines with J gene TRBJ1-1; D might be TRBD1 (5 bases). This CDR3 contains 13 residues. CDR1 LNHDA and CDR2 SQIVND come from the germline V gene (reference sequence). V lost 6 bases and J lost 0, with 8 bases in between. CDR3 in DNA: TGTGCCAGTAGCTGGGGGGTGAACACTGAAGCTTTCTTT. It specifies CASSWGVNTEAFF.

The V call is TRBV9, the J call TRBJ2-5; 12 bases align to TRBD2. The CDR3 loop spans 15 amino acids. The junction had 5 bases not matched to a gene; V was cut back by 3 bases and J by 5 bases. Germline V gene lookup returns CDR1 SGDLS and CDR2 YYNGEE. For the CDR3, the DNA is TGTGCCAGCAGCGATCGGACTAGCGGGACGGAGACCCAGTACTTC. Protein: CASSDRTSGTETQYF.

This chain links TRBV6-5 with TRBJ2-3; 11 bases agree with TRBD2. CDR3 length equals 15 residues. J gave up 4 bases and V 6 bases, and 6 bases lay outside the gene matches. Germline V gene data show CDR1 as MNHEY and CDR2 as SVGAGI. The CDR3 coding sequence is TGTGCCAGCAGCCAGCTAGCGGGAGGCTCAGATACGCAGTATTTT. It translates to CASSQLAGGSDTQYF.

J is TRBJ1-5 and V is TRBV11-2, with TRBD1 as a possible D gene (5 bases). Trimming removed 5 bases at V and 5 bases at J, with 13 bases between. CDR3 length equals 14 residues. CDR1 and CDR2 (germline): SGHAT, FQNNGV. This CDR3 is CASSARDRYQPQHF. In DNA, the CDR3 is TGTGCCAGCAGCGCACGAGACAGATATCAGCCCCAGCATTTT.

This rearrangement joins TRBV30 to TRBJ1-2; maybe TRBD1 (6 bases). V gave up 3 bases and J gave up 8 bases, with 19 bases separating them. The length of the CDR3 is 14 residues. CDR1 and CDR2 (germline): GTSNPN, SVGIG (reference sequence). The CDR3 DNA sequence: TGTGCCTGGAGAGATACAGGGTCGTTGGGCGGCTACACCTTC. Amino acid sequence: CAWRDTGSLGGYTF.

The chain joins TRBV9 to TRBJ2-1; D may be TRBD1 (6 bases). V gave up 3 bases and J gave up 6 bases, with 13 bases separating them. Germline V gene sequence: CDR1 SGDLS, CDR2 YYNGEE. There are 14 residues in the CDR3. Here the CDR3 reads CASSAQGTPNEQFF. In nucleotides, the CDR3 is TGTGCCAGCAGCGCACAGGGCACTCCCAATGAGCAGTTCTTC.

This sequence joins TRBV6-5 and TRBJ1-5; perhaps TRBD1 as D (6 bases). The CDR3 contains 15 residues. Trimming removed 5 bases at V and 7 bases at J, with 18 bases between. Germline V gene lookup returns CDR1 MNHEY and CDR2 SVGAGI. The CDR3 coding sequence is TGTGCCAGCAGTCCCGAACAGGGTCTGAAACAGCCCCAGCATTTT. Its translation: CASSPEQGLKQPQHF.

The chain couples TRBV4-2 to TRBJ2-5; 8 nucleotides line up with TRBD1. Trimming cost V 4 bases and J 1 base; bases outside gene matches: 2. The CDR3 contains 14 residues. Germline CDR1 is LGHNA and CDR2 is YNFKEQ. Here the CDR3 DNA reads TGTGCCAGCAGCCTAGGACAGGGCCAAGAGACCCAGTACTTC. This sequence encodes CASSLGQGQETQYF.

The J gene is TRBJ2-1, the V gene TRBV28; 7 bases line up with TRBD1. The CDR3 loop spans 12 amino acids. V shed 6 bases and J 13 bases; nucleotides not matched to a gene: 9. CDR1 and CDR2 (germline): MDHEN, SYDVKM. The CDR3 protein is CASRIYGTVQFF. The CDR3 nucleotides are TGTGCCAGCAGGATATACGGGACAGTTCAGTTCTTC.

The gene calls are TRBV27 and TRBJ1-1, with D perhaps TRBD1 (5 bases). This CDR3 is 14 amino acids long. V was clipped by 4 bases and J by 6 bases, with 15 bases between them. CDR1 and CDR2 from the germline V gene are MNHEY and SMNVEV (reference sequence). CDR3 sequence: CASSYRREDAEAFF. In DNA form, the CDR3 reads TGTGCCAGCAGTTACCGCAGGGAGGACGCTGAAGCTTTCTTT.

V usage is TRBV9 and J usage is TRBJ2-1; weak D call: TRBD1 (6 bases). The CDR3 is 15 amino acids. Trimming left V 0 bases short and J 8 bases short, with 15 bases between. Germline loops: CDR1 SGDLS, CDR2 YYNGEE. The CDR3 DNA sequence: TGTGCCAGCAGCGTAGGTCCCCAATCAGGGGATGAGCAGTTCTTC. This sequence encodes CASSVGPQSGDEQFF.

The J gene is TRBJ1-4, the V gene TRBV21-1. TRBV21-1 is shown as a pseudogene. The CDR3 is 15 amino acids. The CDR3 DNA reads as TGTGCCAGCAGCCCCCGGACTCAGCCGCTAGGGAAACTGTTTTTT. This sequence encodes CASSPRTQPLGKLFF.

The CDR3: CASSRARGWVTNYGYTF. CDR3 nucleotide sequence: TGTGCCAGCAGTCGGGCAAGGGGATGGGTTACTAACTATGGCTACACCTTC. The genes are TRBV27 and TRBJ1-2; D is possibly TRBD1 (5 bases). This CDR3 contains 17 residues. V lost 5 bases to trimming and J lost 0 bases, with 19 bases between them. Germline V CDR1 and CDR2: MNHEY, SMNVEV (reference sequence).

This chain uses TRBV7-9 with TRBJ1-2, with D possibly TRBD1 on 5 matching bases. The CDR3 runs 14 residues. The V end was cut by 1 base, the J end by 4 bases, with 10 bases between. Germline lookup yields CDR1 SEHNR and CDR2 FQNEAQ (reference sequence). CDR3 sequence (DNA): TGTGCCAGCAGCTTAGGTACAGGCGTCTATGGCTACACCTTC. It specifies CASSLGTGVYGYTF.

This clone has just a few counts. The V gene is TRBV18, the J gene TRBJ1-1, with D possibly matching TRBD1 (5 bases). Germline V gene data show CDR1 as KGHSH and CDR2 as LQKENI. V lost 3 bases to trimming and J lost 4 bases, with 9 bases between them. The CDR3 spans 13 residues. The CDR3 region has the DNA TGTGCCAGCTCACCGGAGGGGAGCACTGAAGCTTTCTTT. It yields the protein CASSPEGSTEAFF.

This chain connects TRBV11-3 to TRBJ2-3, with 13 bases that match TRBD2. The CDR3 loop spans 16 amino acids. Trimming at V came to 5 bases and at J to 5 bases, leaving 7 bases not matched to a gene. CDR1 and CDR2 from the germline V gene are SGHNT and YENEEA. The DNA of the CDR3 is TGTGCCAGCAGCCCCCCCGGACTAGCGGGAGTAGATACGCAGTATTTT. It translates to CASSPPGLAGVDTQYF.

The chain has TRBV5-1 and TRBJ1-5, with 8 bases identical to TRBD1. CDR3 length: 14 residues. Germline V gene sequence: CDR1 SGHRS, CDR2 YFSETQ. V lost 2 bases, J lost 8 bases, and 6 bases stayed unmatched. CDR3 nucleotides: TGCGCCAGCAGCTTACAGGGGGATCTTGAGCCCCAGCATTTT. Its protein is CASSLQGDLEPQHF.

This sequence joins TRBV9 and TRBJ2-1; no firm D call. This CDR3 has 16 residues. Germline CDR1 is SGDLS and CDR2 is YYNGEE. Deletions cut 3 bases from V and 0 bases from J, with 13 bases between. The CDR3 sequence is CASSANVRSSYNEQFF. The CDR3 DNA is TGTGCCAGCAGCGCTAATGTCCGGAGCTCCTACAATGAGCAGTTCTTC.

CDR3 protein: CASRTGDWAPGEKLFF. The CDR3 nucleotides are TGTGCCAGCAGGACAGGGGACTGGGCTCCTGGTGAAAAACTGTTTTTT. The rearrangement uses TRBV5-5 and TRBJ1-4; TRBD1 matches 8 bases. The ends lost 5 bases at V and 7 bases at J; junction bases unmatched: 13. Per the germline V gene, CDR1 is SGHKS and CDR2 is YYEKEE (reference sequence). The CDR3 spans 16 residues.

The rearrangement links TRBV4-2 to TRBJ2-2; TRBD1 might be the D (5 bases). The ends were cut back, 3 bases at V and 5 bases at J, with 10 bases in the middle. CDR1 is LGHNA, CDR2 YNFKEQ, per germline. The CDR3 loop spans 14 amino acids. The DNA for the CDR3 is TGTGCCAGCAGCCACACTACAGGAACCGGGGAGCTGTTTTTT. This sequence encodes CASSHTTGTGELFF.

The chain couples TRBV5-1 to TRBJ2-5; 9 bases are shared with TRBD1. Trimming cost V 4 bases and J 4 bases; bases outside gene matches: 5. Germline V gives CDR1 SGHRS, CDR2 YFSETQ. The CDR3 sequence is 14 residues long. CDR3 in DNA: TGCGCCAGCAGCCGGGGACAGGGAGCAGAGACCCAGTACTTC. Translated: CASSRGQGAETQYF.

The gene calls are TRBV5-1 and TRBJ1-1; possibly TRBD1 for D (6 bases). The ends were cut back, 4 bases at V and 3 bases at J, with 10 bases in the middle. Germline-derived CDR1 and CDR2 are SGHRS and YFSETQ. The CDR3 totals 13 residues. Here the CDR3 reads CASSRQEDTEAFF. The DNA of the CDR3 is TGCGCCAGCAGCCGACAGGAAGACACTGAAGCTTTCTTT.

This clone was detected only once. The V gene is TRBV6-1, the J gene TRBJ2-1; no firm D call. The V end lost 3 bases, the J end lost 1 base, and 7 bases lay between the germline ends. The CDR3 runs 14 residues. The germline CDR1 and CDR2 sequences are MNHNS and SASEGT. CDR3 nucleotide sequence: TGTGCCAGCAGTGAGCAGGTTTCCTACAATGAGCAGTTCTTC. The encoded protein is CASSEQVSYNEQFF.

V gene TRBV10-3 combines with J gene TRBJ2-2, with 8 bases matching TRBD2. There are 15 residues in the CDR3. CDR1 is ENHRY, CDR2 SYGVKD, per germline. J gave up 3 bases and V 5 bases, and 5 bases lay outside the gene matches. CDR3 in amino acids: CAISSTSEHTGELFF. CDR3 DNA: TGTGCCATCAGTTCGACTAGCGAACACACCGGGGAGCTGTTTTTT.

The gene calls are TRBV27 and TRBJ2-7, with 7 bases lining up with TRBD1. V lost 3 bases, J lost 3 bases, and 5 bases stayed unmatched. CDR3 length: 14 residues. Germline V lookup: CDR1 MNHEY, CDR2 SMNVEV (reference sequence). CDR3 in DNA: TGTGCCAGCAGTTTGGCCAACAGGGGCTACGAGCAGTACTTC. It specifies CASSLANRGYEQYF.

The chain combines TRBV27 with TRBJ2-2; TRBD2 agrees at 12 bases. The CDR3 consists of 19 residues. The germline gives CDR1 MNHEY, CDR2 SMNVEV (reference sequence). V dropped 0 bases and J dropped 7; count of bases not matched to a gene: 12. CDR3 sequence (DNA): TGTGCCAGCAGTTTATCGCCCGACCTAGCGGGAGGGTTCGGCGGGGAGCTGTTTTTT. Translating it yields CASSLSPDLAGGFGGELFF.

This chain uses TRBV6-1 with TRBJ2-3; D is perhaps TRBD1 (5 bases). The CDR3 totals 14 residues. Germline loops: CDR1 MNHNS, CDR2 SASEGT. V was trimmed by 2 bases and J by 4 bases, leaving 10 bases between them. CDR3 amino acids: CASSEQGGADTQYF. The CDR3, as DNA: TGTGCCAGCAGTGAACAGGGTGGTGCAGATACGCAGTATTTT.

The CDR3 region has the DNA TGTGCCAGCAGCTTGGGGCTAGCGGGAGGGCAAGAGACCCAGTACTTC. Amino acids: CASSLGLAGGQETQYF. The J gene is TRBJ2-5, the V gene TRBV5-4; 12 bases match TRBD2. This CDR3 has 16 amino acids. Germline V CDR1 and CDR2: SGHNT, YYREEE (reference sequence). V was pared by 0 bases and J by 2 bases, with 2 bases of the junction left unmatched. Full variable domain (rest looked up from reference TRBV5-4 and TRBJ2-5): ETGVTQSPTHLIKTRGQQVTLRCSSQSGHNTVSWYQQALGQGPQFIFQYYREEENGRGNFPPRFSGLQFPNYSSELNVNALELDDSALYLCASSLGLAGGQETQYFGPGTRLLVL.